A selection of T cell receptor beta chains follows, all from one sample in a study of T cell therapy after organ transplantation. The antigens for these receptors are not known. Using immunoSEQ multiplex PCR, the repertoire was profiled, and TCRdb retains in-frame clones only, with some absent. The sample lists about 1,900 clones, almost 80% occurring once. The sequences come from CD8+ T cells from blood, collected before autologous CMV-specific T cell therapy. The source of these receptors is a human patient who had received a solid organ transplant and had CMV disease. Each CDR3 is given with its conserved first and last residue. A D gene is named only where the DNA matches it firmly. Some rows have no size entry. The others give once, few or many, or a class for an expanded clone.

d_call v_call clone_size cdr3_aa
TRBD1 TRBV27 few CASSDRGGYDEAFF
NA TRBV28 NA CASSPGPFEQYF
NA TRBV4-3 NA CASSPRGSGANVLTF
TRBD1 TRBV5-1 NA CASSLEVGGPLYGYTF
NA TRBV5-1 few CASSLTGNTYEQYF
NA TRBV6-5 NA CASSYGTGYNTEAFF
TRBD1 TRBV11-1 NA CASSSDRGNEQFF
NA TRBV10-1 NA CASILFRGPLNYGYTF
NA TRBV28 NA CASSLKPTYEQYF
NA TRBV7-9 NA CASSPGILNYGYTF
TRBD1 TRBV6-6 few CASSAMGQGLF
TRBD1 TRBV28 NA CASRGGRGLTVNGYTF
NA TRBV7-9 few CASSLPTSPPHEQYF
TRBD1 TRBV2 NA CASLTGRAEAFF
TRBD2 TRBV6-4 NA CASPESGGHNEQFF
NA TRBV30 NA CAWSAAETQYF
NA TRBV30 NA CAWSMDRNTEAFF
NA TRBV5-4 NA CASSLTLMGRGYTEAFF
TRBD1 TRBV18 NA CASSLYRGPNYGYTF
NA TRBV7-3 NA CARHEELFREQYF
TRBD1 TRBV30 NA CAWATGTASTDTQYF
NA TRBV7-8 once CASSSRANTEAFF
TRBD1 TRBV7-9 NA CASGQGTGELFF
NA TRBV19 NA CASSIGSTSNQPQHF
TRBD1 TRBV5-1 NA CASSPGQWGTNEKLFF
TRBD2 TRBV11-2 NA CASSFGTSGPHEQYF